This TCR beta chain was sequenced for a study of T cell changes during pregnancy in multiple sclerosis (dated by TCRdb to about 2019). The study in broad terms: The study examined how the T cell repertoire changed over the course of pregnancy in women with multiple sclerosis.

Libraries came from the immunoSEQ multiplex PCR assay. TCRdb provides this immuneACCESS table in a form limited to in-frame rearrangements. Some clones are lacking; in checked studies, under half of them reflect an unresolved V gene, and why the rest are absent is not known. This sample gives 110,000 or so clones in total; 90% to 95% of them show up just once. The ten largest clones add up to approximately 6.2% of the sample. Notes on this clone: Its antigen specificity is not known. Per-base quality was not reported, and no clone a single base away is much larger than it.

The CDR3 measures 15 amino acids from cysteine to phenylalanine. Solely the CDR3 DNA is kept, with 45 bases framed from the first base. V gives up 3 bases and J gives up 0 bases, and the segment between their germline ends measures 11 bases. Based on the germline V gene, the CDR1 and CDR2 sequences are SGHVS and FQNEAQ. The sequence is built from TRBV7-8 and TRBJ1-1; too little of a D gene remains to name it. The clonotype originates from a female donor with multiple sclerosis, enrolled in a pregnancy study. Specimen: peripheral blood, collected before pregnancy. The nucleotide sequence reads TGTGCCAGCAGCTTGAGTTGGCGGTTGAACACTGAAGCTTTCTTT. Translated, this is CASSLSWRLNTEAFF.